This entry lists 14 T cell receptor beta chains sequenced from one sample in a study of blood T cell repertoires in COVID-19 (dated by TCRdb to the early 2020s). Receptors were amplified or captured by the immunoSEQ multiplex PCR assay. TCRdb retrieved this table from immuneACCESS and kept in-frame rearrangements only. Not all clones are present; in checked studies, unresolved V genes account for under half, and no reason is known for the remainder. The sample includes more than 150,000 clones, with roughly 89% observed a single time. The top ten clones comprise roughly an eighth of the sample. Source material: peripheral blood. These receptors came from a woman between 65 and 79 years old with COVID-19, enrolled during active disease.

This clone is a singleton in its sample. V is TRBV28 and J is TRBJ2-6; 7 nucleotides match TRBD1. The CDR3 spans 15 residues. Trimming at V came to 5 bases and at J to 3 bases, leaving 4 bases not matched to a gene. Germline CDR1 reads MDHEN; CDR2 reads SYDVKM. This CDR3 reads CASSIQGSGANVLTF. The CDR3 DNA is TGTGCCAGCAGTATACAGGGGAGTGGGGCCAACGTCCTGACTTTC.

The genes are TRBV2 and TRBJ2-7; TRBD1 matches 8 bases. This CDR3 is 15 amino acids long. V trimming: 7 bases; J trimming: 0 bases; junction bases outside the gene matches: 8. The germline gives CDR1 SNHLY, CDR2 FYNNEI. CDR3 protein: CASNKQGAGSYEQYF. The CDR3 region has the DNA TGTGCCAGCAACAAGCAGGGGGCAGGCTCCTACGAGCAGTACTTC.

This clone was observed once. The chain combines TRBV11-3 with TRBJ1-1; D remains unclear. Trimming cost V 7 bases and J 3 bases, with 12 bases left between them. From germline, CDR1 is SGHNT and CDR2 YENEEA. The CDR3 is 13 amino acids. CDR3 DNA: TGTGCCAGCACCCCGAGACTGCACACTGAAGCTTTCTTT. Translated: CASTPRLHTEAFF.

The V and J genes are TRBV6-2 or TRBV6-3 and TRBJ1-5; TRBD1 might be the D (6 bases). Per germline, CDR1 MNHEY and CDR2 SVGEGT. Between the trimmed V and J ends, which lost 1 base and 0 bases, there was a span of 22 bases. The CDR3 sequence is 20 residues long. CDR3 DNA: TGTGCCAGCAGTTACTACCTCACAGGGCCCAATCAACATAGCAATCAGCCCCAGCATTTT. This codes for CASSYYLTGPNQHSNQPQHF.

This rearrangement joins TRBV6-4 to TRBJ1-6; D call uncertain. Trimming removed 6 bases from V and 6 bases from J, with 18 bases in between. Germline V gene data show CDR1 as MRHNA and CDR2 as SNTAGT. The CDR3 length is 16 residues. The CDR3 nucleotides are TGTGCCAGCAGCCCTAATGCGGGATCCAGTAATTCACCCCTCCACTTT. Amino acid sequence: CASSPNAGSSNSPLHF.

This clone was seen only once. The chain uses TRBV19 and TRBJ1-5; 8 bases agree with TRBD1. The CDR3 contains 15 residues. Germline CDR1 LNHDA, CDR2 SQIVND (reference sequence). With 7 bases clipped from V and 6 bases from J, the junction kept 11 bases outside the gene matches. In DNA, the CDR3 is TGTGCCAGTACTCAACTCCAGGGGGCCGGTCAGCCCCAGCATTTT. This encodes CASTQLQGAGQPQHF.

V gene TRBV7-9 combines with J gene TRBJ2-3; TRBD2 aligns across 16 bases. V was pared by 4 bases and J by 3 bases, with 4 bases of the junction left unmatched. This CDR3 is 17 amino acids long. Germline lookup yields CDR1 SEHNR and CDR2 FQNEAQ (reference sequence). CDR3 in DNA: TGTGCCAGCAGCTCGGGACTAGCGGGAGGGCTGACAGATACGCAGTATTTT. This translates into CASSSGLAGGLTDTQYF.

The V gene is TRBV9, the J gene TRBJ2-7, with a weak D call TRBD1 (5 bases). Trimming cost V 1 base and J 2 bases, with 10 bases left between them. The CDR3 has 14 amino acids. CDR1 is SGDLS, CDR2 YYNGEE, per germline. CDR3 sequence: CASSVRPGPYEQYF. The CDR3 region has the DNA TGTGCCAGCAGCGTACGGCCAGGGCCCTACGAGCAGTACTTC.

In this sample, this clone turned up a few times. Written as DNA, the CDR3 is TGCGCCAGCAGTCAATCGTGGGAGCGCCCCACCGGGGAGCTGTTTTTT. It is translated as CASSQSWERPTGELFF. The rearrangement links TRBV23-1 to TRBJ2-2, with a possible D match to TRBD2 (5 bases). TRBV23-1 is known as an ORF, though its function is uncertain. The CDR3 contains 16 residues. Trimming took 0 bases from V and 4 from J, leaving 12 bases between them.

The V gene is TRBV7-2, the J gene TRBJ2-7, with TRBD1 identical over 11 bases. The CDR3 extends over 14 amino acids. With 5 bases clipped from V and 9 bases from J, the junction kept 9 bases outside the gene matches. Germline CDR1 is SGHTA and CDR2 is FQGNSA. The CDR3 spells CASSQGQGVVGQYF. The CDR3 nucleotides read TGTGCCAGCAGCCAGGGACAGGGGGTGGTCGGGCAGTACTTC.

The genes are TRBV10-3 and TRBJ2-3, with D perhaps matching TRBD2 (6 bases). Germline assignment: CDR1 ENHRY and CDR2 SYGVKD. This CDR3 is 16 amino acids long. The ends were cut back, 0 bases at V and 2 bases at J, with 12 bases in the middle. The CDR3 sequence: CAISESGLANTDTQYF. The DNA for the CDR3 is TGTGCCATCAGTGAGTCTGGGCTAGCGAACACAGATACGCAGTATTTT.

This clone was seen once. The chain joins TRBV19 to TRBJ1-5; D is unresolved. This CDR3 region has 14 residues. V was shortened by 7 bases and J by 2 bases, with 12 bases between the two germline ends. Per germline, CDR1 LNHDA and CDR2 SQIVND (reference sequence). CDR3 sequence: CASMVRGGNQPQHF. CDR3 coding DNA: TGTGCCAGTATGGTCCGGGGAGGCAATCAGCCCCAGCATTTT.

The chain joins TRBV5-1 to TRBJ2-3; 11 bases match TRBD2. The CDR3 loop spans 17 amino acids. V lost 0 bases and J lost 0; bases outside the gene matches: 3. CDR1 SGHRS and CDR2 YFSETQ come from the germline V gene. CDR3 sequence (DNA): TGCGCCAGCAGCTTGGCCTGGACTAGCGGGAGCACAGATACGCAGTATTTT. Its translation is CASSLAWTSGSTDTQYF.

The rearrangement joins TRBV30 to TRBJ1-2; 7 nucleotides match TRBD1. The V and J ends lost 1 base and 8 bases, in that order; junction bases with no gene match: 4. Per the germline V gene, CDR1 is GTSNPN and CDR2 is SVGIG (reference sequence). The CDR3 covers 12 residues. This CDR3 reads CAWSAGGEGYTF. CDR3 DNA sequence: TGTGCCTGGAGTGCAGGGGGAGAAGGCTACACCTTC.